This TCR beta chain was observed in a study of T cell responses to AZD1222 COVID-19 vaccine. Pooled together were second doses at about 4 or about 12 weeks. Study findings and constraints: Nearly half of spike-specific TCRs reportedly target variant regions that are unmutated in the B.1.351 and B.1.1.7 variants. Clonal diversity was possibly underestimated, and the donors were mostly white British, with more females. Mapped onto spike, vaccine-associated CD4 TCRs spanned it and were dominant at 160-218 and 743-854.

Some clones are missing from TCRdb's copy, which holds only in-frame ones; the method was immunoSEQ multiplex PCR. The table lists under 150,000 clones, approximately 88% of them singletons, with 6.5% in the top ten. Comment on this clone: The antigen is undetermined.

This receptor was obtained from an adult who received the AZD1222 COVID-19 vaccine. The material sequenced was peripheral blood, taken 28 days after the second AZD1222 dose.

DNA of the CDR3: TGTGCCAGCAGCATGGGACAGCCCTATGGCTACACCTTC. Protein sequence: CASSMGQPYGYTF. V gene TRBV27 combines with J gene TRBJ1-2; TRBD1 matches 7 bases. V lost 6 bases, J lost 4 bases, and 5 bases stayed unmatched. Germline V gene lookup returns CDR1 MNHEY and CDR2 SMNVEV (reference sequence). The CDR3 contains 13 residues.